This T cell receptor (beta chain) was recorded in a study of T-cell memory formation after mild COVID-19. Looking at the study overall: The TCR clusters were mostly specific to one donor.

Trimming took 3 bases from V and 1 from J, leaving 6 bases between them. The CDR3 has 13 residues. Germline V lookup: CDR1 SGHTA, CDR2 FQGTGA. Overall study findings and caveats: Day 37-peaking second-wave clones had unconfirmed SARS-CoV-2 specificity. Of the contracting clones, CD4+ ones lay mainly in CM and EM, and CD8+ ones in EMRA.

TCR alpha and TCR beta cDNA libraries with sample barcodes and UMIs came from 5'RACE using constant-segment primers. TCRdb redid the calling of the 5' RACE reads with MiXCR, one entry per CDR3 protein. The sample holds hundreds of thousands of distinct CDR3 sequences; less than 20% are singletons and the top ten take approximately 3.5%. A few counts support this clonotype. Its antigen remains unidentified. A much larger clone differs from this one at a single base, so this may be a read error. The sequenced sample consisted of PBMCs or a T cell subset sorted from them (not recorded which). The sequence derives from a man between 18 and 29 years old who had mild COVID-19 (a few samples of this study predate the infection). Cell type and time point are not known. This sequence joins TRBV7-3 and TRBJ1-1; D gene uncertain. In nucleotides, the CDR3 is TGTGCCAGCAGCTTCGACACGAACACTGAAGCTTTCTTT. Protein sequence: CASSFDTNTEAFF. Looking up the rest from reference TRBV7-3 and TRBJ1-1 gives the full variable domain: GAGVSQTPSNKVTEKGKYVELRCDPISGHTALYWYRQSLGQGPEFLIYFQGTGAADDSGLPNDRFFAVRPEGSVSTLKIQRTERGDSAVYLCASSFDTNTEAFFGQGTRLTVV.